This is a list of T cell receptor beta chains from one sample in a study of cytomegalovirus exposure and HLA in healthy donors. Data came from immunoSEQ multiplex PCR; TCRdb stores just in-frame clones and leaves some out. In total, the table holds 50,000 or so clones. Material: PBMCs. The receptors shown here come from a woman in her late teens or twenties in good health and CMV-seronegative. Each CDR3 is given without its conserved first and last residue.

>TRBV5-4
ASSPLRSRGTEAF
>TRBV6-6
ATTTGGYGYT
>TRBV28
ASPRGDTQY
>TRBV5-1
ASSGKTGVHEQY
>TRBV6-1
ASTAVQGLYGYT
>TRBV28
ASSTTGFNQPQH
>TRBV2
ASSAPRQYEQY
>TRBV6-6
ASSPTDSSYNSPLH
>TRBV28
ASSSPPGAGNTIY
>TRBV6-4
AAAGGPENEQF
>TRBV6-1
ASSEASVGGQLYGYT
>TRBV5-1
ASSPRGGNGDEQY
>TRBV19
ASSLGPGRGDEQY
>TRBV7-2
ASSFTGYGYT
>TRBV2
ASVRQGAPLH
>TRBV28
ASSLDMAGIRNIQY
>TRBV29-1
SAPASGNEKLF
>TRBV7-9
ASSLGLAGGDETQY
>TRBV4-1
ASSPGGRGETQY
>TRBV15
ATSRRTGAPNYGYT
>TRBV19
ATRTGVGTEAF
>TRBV6-1
ASTDKQY
>TRBV5-4
ASSFGPRGNTEAF